This T cell receptor (beta chain) was sequenced during a study of response to subunit inactivated influenza vaccine. Study observations and caveats: The study's authors posited that every seasonal influenza vaccination enlists few new T cells.

The V and J ends lost 5 bases and 0 bases, in that order; junction bases with no gene match: 6. The CDR3 loop spans 16 amino acids. The table lists this clonotype with a few counts. The antigen remains unidentified. One entry per CDR3 protein, called by TCRdb with MiXCR from the RT-PCR reads. In the table there are 450,000 to 700,000 distinct CDR3 sequences, 14% of which are singletons. The chain uses TRBV12-3 or TRBV12-4 and TRBJ1-5, with 8 bases that match TRBD1. This sequence originates from a man in his fifties or sixties who received an inactivated influenza vaccine. This sample comprised PBMCs from blood, obtained 11 to 12 days after vaccination. The CDR3 DNA reads TGTGCCAGCAGTATTGACAGGGGTCTTAGCAATCAGCCCCAGCATTTT. Encoded protein: CASSIDRGLSNQPQHF.